Sequencing of this T cell receptor beta chain was carried out in a study of beta chain features in type 1 diabetes. Turning to the study itself: The patients were much like the healthy donors in age, gender and cell yields. Study results and caveats: The naive, central memory and Treg TCRB repertoires showed an apparent similarity that was greater among patients than among healthy donors. A moderate, significant TCRB CDR3 shortening appeared in type 1 diabetes across four CD4+ subsets. VDJ junctions in type 1 diabetes patients carried more deletions and fewer insertions.

This clone was picked up a small number of times. The target antigen is unknown. Germline V gives CDR1 ENHRY, CDR2 SYGVKD. The CDR3 runs 14 residues. V gave up 2 bases and J gave up 4 bases; unmatched junction bases: 3. CD45RO/CCR7/CD25/CD127/CD95/CD27 sorting isolated CD4+ naive, central memory, regulatory and stem cell-like memory cells. The entirety of the isolated RNA underwent reverse transcription, so expressed TCRB transcripts were sequenced. The repertoire was sequenced with immunoSEQ multiplex PCR; TCRdb's copy has only in-frame clones and lacks some. The profile shows some 240,000 clones, 15% to 20% of them singletons.

The chain recombines TRBV10-3 with TRBJ2-3, with 7 bases matching TRBD2. Sequences were obtained from naive CD4+ T cells from blood. This clonotype was sampled from a man between 25 and 39 years old with type 1 diabetes. In nucleotides, the CDR3 is TGTGCCATCAGTGAGGGGGCGGGAGCAGATACGCAGTATTTT. Its protein product is CAISEGAGADTQYF.